The 21 T cell receptor beta chains below come from one sample, sequenced in a study of blood T cell repertoires in COVID-19. Clones were read by immunoSEQ multiplex PCR, and TCRdb kept only the in-frame ones, dropping some. The repertoire holds more than 85,000 clones, 81% seen once, with nearly 25% in the top ten. The source material was peripheral blood. These receptors were obtained from a man older than 75 with active or convalescent COVID-19.

This clone was counted a few times. The J gene is TRBJ1-1, the V gene TRBV6-6; the match to TRBD1 covers 9 bases. V lost 7 bases to trimming and J lost 1 base; unmatched junction nucleotides: 7. The CDR3 length is 15 residues. Germline V gene lookup returns CDR1 MNHNY and CDR2 SVGAGI (reference sequence). In DNA form, the CDR3 reads TGTGCCAGCACCCCACAGGGGGCTACGAACACTGAAGCTTTCTTT. The encoded protein is CASTPQGATNTEAFF.

This chain links TRBV11-2 with TRBJ2-7; 8 bases are shared with TRBD2. The CDR3 is 15 residues long. Germline CDR1 SGHAT, CDR2 FQNNGV. Trimming removed 3 bases from V and 4 bases from J; junction bases left unmatched: 8. DNA of the CDR3: TGTGCCAGCAGCTTCCGACTAGCGCAGATTTACGAGCAGTACTTC. Protein sequence: CASSFRLAQIYEQYF.

The V gene is TRBV12-1, the J gene TRBJ1-3. TRBV12-1 is designated a pseudogene. This CDR3 has 12 residues. CDR3 in DNA: TGTGCCCCGGGGGGCCCTGGAAACACCATATATTTT. It yields the protein CAPGGPGNTIYF.

This clone was counted a few times. The chain carries TRBV10-3 and TRBJ1-1; D is perhaps TRBD1 (6 bases). Germline CDR1 and CDR2: ENHRY and SYGVKD. Trimming stripped 8 bases from V and 5 bases from J, with 9 bases between. The CDR3 runs 11 residues. CDR3: CAISTGTEAFF. In DNA form, the CDR3 reads TGTGCCATCTCAACAGGGACTGAAGCTTTCTTT.

J is TRBJ1-5 and V is TRBV6-5, with 8 nucleotides matching TRBD1. Germline loops: CDR1 MNHEY, CDR2 SVGAGI. Trimming took 6 bases from V and 7 from J; bases not matched to a gene: 5. This CDR3 has 13 residues. CDR3 in DNA: TGTGCCAGCAGGACAGGGGCGCTCCAGCCCCAGCATTTT. Protein: CASRTGALQPQHF.

This clone has only a few counts. V and J are TRBV5-1 and TRBJ2-3, with 8 positions matching TRBD1. CDR3 length equals 13 residues. Germline V gene sequence: CDR1 SGHRS, CDR2 YFSETQ. Germline trimming cut 10 bases from V and 8 bases from J; bases unmatched to any gene: 12. The CDR3 DNA sequence: TGCGCCGACCGGCAGGGGGCAGACGGTACGCAGTATTTT. It yields the protein CADRQGADGTQYF.

The chain combines TRBV27 with TRBJ2-7, with 10 bases matching TRBD1. Per germline, CDR1 MNHEY and CDR2 SMNVEV (reference sequence). This CDR3 is built from 15 residues. Trimming removed 5 bases from V and 2 bases from J; junction bases left unmatched: 6. The CDR3, as DNA: TGTGCCAGCAGTCGCACCGGGACAGGGGCCTACGAGCAGTACTTC. Translated, it gives CASSRTGTGAYEQYF.

The chain couples TRBV27 to TRBJ2-5; TRBD2 matches at 7 bases. The CDR3 covers 13 residues. V gave up 3 bases and J gave up 5 bases; unmatched junction bases: 3. Germline lookup yields CDR1 MNHEY and CDR2 SMNVEV (reference sequence). This CDR3 reads CASSLGGWETQYF. Here the CDR3 DNA reads TGTGCCAGCAGTTTGGGAGGGTGGGAGACCCAGTACTTC.

J is TRBJ2-5 and V is TRBV11-3; D possibly corresponds to TRBD2 (5 bases). The ends were cut back, 5 bases at V and 5 bases at J, with 12 bases in the middle. Germline lookup yields CDR1 SGHNT and CDR2 YENEEA. The CDR3 contains 13 residues. CDR3 region: CASSPRTDETQYF. Here the CDR3 DNA reads TGTGCCAGCAGCCCCCGGACTGATGAGACCCAGTACTTC.

The chain joins TRBV9 to TRBJ2-1, with 11 bases matching TRBD2. This CDR3 has 20 amino acids. V shed 1 base and J 4 bases; nucleotides not matched to a gene: 16. Germline assignment: CDR1 SGDLS and CDR2 YYNGEE. The CDR3 spells CASSVRDSGGASVRYNEQFF. DNA of the CDR3: TGTGCCAGCAGCGTACGTGATAGCGGGGGGGCATCTGTGAGATACAATGAGCAGTTCTTC.

The chain couples TRBV28 to TRBJ1-5; the D gene is possibly TRBD1 (5 bases). The CDR3 loop spans 13 amino acids. Per the germline V gene, CDR1 is MDHEN and CDR2 is SYDVKM. V was trimmed by 3 bases and J by 7 bases, leaving 10 bases between them. The CDR3 region is CASSFDRSQPQHF. In nucleotides, the CDR3 is TGTGCCAGCAGTTTTGACAGATCACAGCCCCAGCATTTT.

About this clone itself: At one of its ends the junction is not consistent with the germline gene, which may arise from a read error. The chain joins TRBV15 to TRBJ1-5; perhaps TRBD1 as D (6 bases). This CDR3 region has 19 residues. CDR1 LNHNV and CDR2 YYDKDF come from the germline V gene (reference sequence). CDR3 in amino acids: CATSRDGQGRVFSDQPQHF. The CDR3 nucleotides read TGTGCCACCAGCAGAGATGGTCAGGGGAGAGTTTTTAGCGATCAGCCCCAGCATTTT.

The rearrangement links TRBV19 to TRBJ1-1, with a possible D match to TRBD1 (5 bases). This CDR3 comprises 17 residues. Trimming stripped 6 bases from V and 0 bases from J, with 20 bases between. In germline, CDR1 is LNHDA, CDR2 SQIVND (reference sequence). CDR3 protein: CASSRPPGRGVNTEAFF. The CDR3 coding sequence is TGTGCCAGTAGCCGCCCGCCCGGGAGGGGCGTGAACACTGAAGCTTTCTTT.

This sequence joins TRBV6-1 and TRBJ1-6; 7 bases agree with TRBD1. J lost 10 bases, V lost 2 bases, and 11 bases had no gene match. The CDR3 is 16 amino acids. In germline, CDR1 is MNHNS, CDR2 SASEGT. CDR3 DNA sequence: TGTGCCAGCAGTGAAACTATGGACAGGACGATCTCACCCCTCCACTTT. It translates to CASSETMDRTISPLHF.

The table lists this clone with a count of one. This sequence joins TRBV6-1 and TRBJ2-5; 9 bases line up with TRBD1. The CDR3 extends over 16 amino acids. The J segment lost 9 bases and the V segment lost 4 bases, leaving 15 bases of the junction unmatched. Germline V gives CDR1 MNHNS, CDR2 SASEGT. In DNA, the CDR3 is TGTGCCAGCAGTGTCCCGGGACAGGGCCCAAGGGGGGCCCAGTACTTC. It specifies CASSVPGQGPRGAQYF.

Ten or more counts support this clone. The chain has TRBV6-5 and TRBJ1-2, with TRBD1 matching 7 bases. CDR3 length equals 14 residues. J gave up 5 bases and V 2 bases, and 5 bases lay outside the gene matches. Germline V gene lookup returns CDR1 MNHEY and CDR2 SVGAGI. The CDR3 loop reads CASSYRARGYGYTF. In DNA form, the CDR3 reads TGTGCCAGCAGTTACAGGGCCAGGGGGTATGGCTACACCTTC.

The chain recombines TRBV5-1 with TRBJ2-5, with 8 positions matching TRBD2. Trimming at V came to 1 base and at J to 5 bases, leaving 10 bases not matched to a gene. Germline CDR1 SGHRS, CDR2 YFSETQ. This CDR3 has 16 amino acids. This chain's CDR3 is CASSLIAGGVRETQYF. CDR3 DNA: TGCGCCAGCAGCTTGATCGCGGGGGGAGTAAGGGAGACCCAGTACTTC.

The chain uses TRBV7-8 and TRBJ2-5; 15 bases are shared with TRBD2. Germline lookup yields CDR1 SGHVS and CDR2 FQNEAQ. V shed 4 bases and J 2 bases; nucleotides not matched to a gene: 2. This CDR3 spans 16 amino acids. CDR3 in DNA: TGTGCCAGCAGCTGGGGGACTAGCGGGGGGCAAGAGACCCAGTACTTC. Protein sequence: CASSWGTSGGQETQYF. The variable domain in full, with the rest retrieved from reference TRBV7-8 and TRBJ2-5, is GAGVSQSPRYKVAKRGQDVALRCDPISGHVSLFWYQQALGQGPEFLTYFQNEAQLDKSGLPSDRFFAERPEGSVSTLKIQRTQQEDSAVYLCASSWGTSGGQETQYFGPGTRLLVL.

This clone was seen at least ten times. The DNA of the CDR3 is TGCGCCAGCAGCTTGGATCCCAGGGTGAATGGCTACACCTTC. Its protein is CASSLDPRVNGYTF. The chain is built from TRBV5-1 and TRBJ1-2; tentatively, D is TRBD1 (5 bases). From germline, CDR1 is SGHRS and CDR2 YFSETQ. V shed 0 bases and J shed 6 bases, with 12 bases lying between them. The CDR3 totals 14 residues.

This clone was seen ten or more times. The rearrangement joins TRBV4-2 to TRBJ2-2; maybe TRBD1 (6 bases). V lost 1 base and J lost 0, with 18 bases in between. The CDR3 consists of 19 residues. Germline loops: CDR1 LGHNA, CDR2 YNFKEQ. CDR3 sequence (DNA): TGTGCCAGCAGCCAAGCGTACGACTTCAGGGGTTCGAACACCGGGGAGCTGTTTTTT. This sequence encodes CASSQAYDFRGSNTGELFF.

V is TRBV2 and J is TRBJ1-5, with D tentatively TRBD1 (6 bases). CDR3 length equals 15 residues. Germline CDR1 SNHLY, CDR2 FYNNEI. V was pared by 6 bases and J by 0 bases, with 12 bases between. The CDR3 coding sequence is TGTGCCAGCAGCGCCACAGGGTATAGCAATCAGCCCCAGCATTTT. Encoded protein: CASSATGYSNQPQHF.